These 7 T cell receptor beta chains came from one sample sequenced in a study of OX40 agonist ivuxolimab in advanced cancers. This table comes from immunoSEQ multiplex PCR, and its TCRdb copy is limited to in-frame clones, with some not included. Of about 67,000 clones listed, 70% to 90% are singletons. Sequencing was performed on CD4+ or CD8+ T cells sorted from blood, taken in a trial of the OX40 agonist ivuxolimab. All receptors derive from an adult with an advanced solid tumor such as melanoma, head and neck, liver or kidney cancer.

This rearrangement joins TRBV28 to TRBJ2-7; D unclear. CDR3 length: 12 residues. The germline gives CDR1 MDHEN, CDR2 SYDVKM. Trimming shortened V by 10 bases and J by 7 bases, and 17 bases separated the two germline ends. CDR3 amino acids: CATMGSGREQYF. For the CDR3, the DNA is TGTGCCACTATGGGGTCAGGACGGGAGCAGTACTTC. The entire variable domain, with the rest obtained from reference TRBV28 and TRBJ2-7, is as follows: DVKVTQSSRYLVKRTGEKVFLECVQDMDHENMFWYRQDPGLGLRLIYFSYDVKMKEKGDIPEGYSVSREKKERFSLILESASTNQTSMYLCATMGSGREQYFGPGTRLTVT.

The V and J genes are TRBV2 and TRBJ2-5; 8 bases match TRBD2. The V gene end was trimmed by 5 bases and the J gene end by 7 bases; junction bases not matched to a gene: 12. The CDR3 is made up of 15 amino acids. Germline V gene data show CDR1 as SNHLY and CDR2 as FYNNEI. The CDR3 DNA is TGTGCCAGCAGTACCTCGGGACTAGTTCTGGGGACCCAGTACTTC. This sequence encodes CASSTSGLVLGTQYF.

On this clone itself: Other DNA sequences within the sample encode an identical CDR3. The rearrangement links TRBV11-2 to TRBJ2-6; D not certain. The CDR3 extends over 14 amino acids. Per the germline V gene, CDR1 is SGHAT and CDR2 is FQNNGV. V lost 3 bases and J 0 bases, leaving 3 bases between the germline ends. CDR3 loop: CASSLSSGANVLTF. In DNA form, the CDR3 reads TGTGCCAGCAGCTTGTCCTCTGGGGCCAACGTCCTGACTTTC.

Details on this clone: At one end the junction does not follow the germline gene, possibly because of a read error. The chain combines TRBV10-3 with TRBJ2-7; D is unresolved. This CDR3 has 14 residues. Germline V gene lookup returns CDR1 ENHRY and CDR2 SYGVKD. The CDR3 coding sequence is TGTGCCATCAGTGACCCCGGGTCCTCCCACGAGCAGTACTTC. Translated, it gives CAISDPGSSHEQYF.

The chain recombines TRBV7-2 with TRBJ2-5, with D uncertain. The CDR3 length is 12 residues. Germline V gene sequence: CDR1 SGHTA, CDR2 FQGNSA. Deletions cut 5 bases from V and 4 bases from J, with 8 bases between. The CDR3 DNA reads TGTGCCAGCAGCCTCTTCGGAGAGACCCAGTACTTC. This translates into CASSLFGETQYF. The full variable domain, with the rest looked up from reference TRBV7-2 and TRBJ2-5, is GAGVSQSPSNKVTEKGKDVELRCDPISGHTALYWYRQSLGQGLEFLIYFQGNSAPDKSGLPSDRFSAERTGGSVSTLTIQRTQQEDSAVYLCASSLFGETQYFGPGTRLLVL.

V usage is TRBV5-6 and J usage is TRBJ2-1, with TRBD2 identical over 15 bases. The CDR3 spans 18 residues. V dropped 2 bases and J dropped 3; count of bases not matched to a gene: 6. Germline V CDR1 and CDR2: SGHDT, YYEEEE. The CDR3 reads CASSFGLAGGPDYNEQFF. The CDR3 region has the DNA TGTGCCAGCAGCTTCGGACTAGCGGGGGGGCCTGACTACAATGAGCAGTTCTTC.

The sample holds a few counts of this clone. The chain joins TRBV28 to TRBJ2-7; the match to TRBD1 covers 10 bases. CDR1 MDHEN and CDR2 SYDVKM come from the germline V gene. CDR3 length: 15 amino acids. The V gene end was trimmed by 5 bases and the J gene end by 5 bases; junction bases not matched to a gene: 9. The DNA of the CDR3 is TGTGCCAGCAGTCAGAGACAGGGGGCGCGCCACGAGCAGTACTTC. It translates to CASSQRQGARHEQYF.